These 6 T cell receptor beta chains originate from one sample sequenced in a study of blood T cells in healthy people across ages. Sample-barcoded 5' priming and a J-beta primer mix drove a second PCR of about 7 to 12 cycles. TCRdb redid the calling of the 5' RACE reads with MiXCR, one entry per CDR3 protein. Counted here are fewer than 1,200,000 distinct CDR3 sequences, roughly 24% occurring once; the ten biggest clones make up approximately 0.7%. These data were also filed under a second study, of T cells of mothers and their children.

The material sequenced was blood. Receptors were obtained from a girl aged 2 to 10 in good health.

The CDR3, as DNA: TGTGCCAGCAGTGGGGTCCTGACTGGGATGTACTTC. Its translation is CASSGVLTGMYF. The chain combines TRBV7-9 with TRBJ2-4; D unresolved. Germline V CDR1 and CDR2: SEHNR, FQNEAQ (reference sequence). Trimming stripped 6 bases from V and 15 bases from J, with 18 bases between. This CDR3 is 12 amino acids long.

A remark on this clonotype: At one of its ends the junction is not consistent with the germline gene, which may arise from a read error. The chain links TRBV20-1 to TRBJ2-5; TRBD2 aligns across 7 bases. This CDR3 contains 20 residues. CDR1 is DFQATT and CDR2 is SNEGSKA in the germline V gene (reference sequence). The DNA of the CDR3 is TGCAGCGCTAGAGAACTAGCGATCGGCCTGTCCGGTGTATCAGAAGAGACCCAGTACTTC. This codes for CSARELAIGLSGVSEETQYF.

The chain is built from TRBV29-1 and TRBJ2-1, with D unclear. The germline V gene encodes CDR1 SQVTM and CDR2 ANQGSEA. This CDR3 is built from 11 residues. V was clipped by 6 bases and J by 8 bases, with 11 bases between them. CDR3 region: CSVDFHDEQFF. The CDR3 DNA reads as TGCAGCGTCGATTTCCACGATGAGCAGTTCTTC.

V gene TRBV12-3 or TRBV12-4 combines with J gene TRBJ1-2; 7 nucleotides align to TRBD1. V was pared by 5 bases and J by 5 bases, with 8 bases of the junction left unmatched. The CDR3 length is 14 residues. This CDR3 is CASSPQGVMYGYTF. The CDR3 DNA reads TGTGCCAGCAGTCCCCAGGGGGTCATGTATGGCTACACCTTC.

The sample holds a few counts of this clonotype. The chain employs TRBV6-1 and TRBJ2-7; D uncertain. Trimming stripped 5 bases from V and 2 bases from J, with 13 bases between. The CDR3 has 14 amino acids. Germline V lookup: CDR1 MNHNS, CDR2 SASEGT. The CDR3 sequence is CASSPTLQTYEQYF. Here the CDR3 DNA reads TGTGCCAGCAGTCCAACCCTACAAACCTACGAGCAGTACTTC.

This clonotype was observed a few times. This chain connects TRBV29-1 to TRBJ2-3; 7 bases match TRBD2. The CDR3 is made up of 12 amino acids. Losses at the gene ends were 3 bases for V and 5 bases for J; bases not matched to a gene: 2. Germline lookup yields CDR1 SQVTM and CDR2 ANQGSEA. The CDR3 DNA reads as TGCAGCGTTGATGGCGGGAGAGATACGCAGTATTTT. Translated: CSVDGGRDTQYF.